This entry features one T cell receptor (beta chain) sequence. What it recognizes is unknown. This sample's TCRbeta library carried unique molecular identifier barcodes. One entry per CDR3 protein results from TCRdb running MiXCR on the PCR reads. The data hold about 600,000 distinct CDR3 sequences, with around 23% observed a single time. The data are from a study of T-cell reconstitution after alpha-beta-depleted transplantation in children. Points from the study as a whole: A year had passed since transplant, and T-cell counts and diversity by then came mostly from newly produced T cells. It was reported that alpha-beta T cells came from several hundred expanded graft clones (about two months after transplant). TCRbeta diversity was high at day 60 in some patients (a result of surviving recipient T cells and thymic progenitors).

The source is a boy under two years old who had a stem cell transplant for acute myeloid leukemia, so the T cells may come from the graft donor. This sample comprised PBMCs, mostly from graft donor cells, obtained 360 days after TCRalphabeta/CD19-depleted stem cell transplant.

CDR3 protein: CAWRDYRDRHYNEQFF. The CDR3 DNA reads as TGTGCCTGGAGAGATTACCGGGACAGACACTACAATGAGCAGTTCTTC. The V and J genes are TRBV30 and TRBJ2-1, with 7 bases fitting TRBD1. V shed 3 bases and J 3 bases; nucleotides not matched to a gene: 11. Germline assignment: CDR1 GTSNPN and CDR2 SVGIG (reference sequence). CDR3 length: 16 amino acids.